Each of the 27 T cell receptor beta chains below was sequenced from the same sample in a study of blood T cell repertoires in COVID-19. Data came from immunoSEQ multiplex PCR; TCRdb stores just in-frame clones and leaves some out. Found here are approximately 390,000 clones, 90% of them singletons; the top ten hold roughly 6.8%. Sequenced: peripheral blood. Every receptor here comes from a young man with active or convalescent COVID-19.

The chain joins TRBV7-8 to TRBJ1-5; 9 bases align to TRBD1. The junction had 3 bases not matched to a gene; V was cut back by 2 bases and J by 7 bases. CDR3 length: 14 amino acids. Germline V CDR1 and CDR2: SGHVS, FQNEAQ. This chain's CDR3 is CASSLSTGGQPQHF. CDR3 coding DNA: TGTGCCAGCAGCTTATCGACAGGGGGGCAGCCCCAGCATTTT.

Concerning this clone: At one of its ends the junction is not consistent with the germline gene, which may arise from a read error. DNA for the CDR3: TGTGCCACGCAAGATGTAAATGGGGCCAACGTGCTGACTTTC. Its translation: CATQDVNGANVLTF. The chain has TRBV15 and TRBJ2-6; perhaps TRBD1 as D (5 bases). CDR3 length: 14 amino acids. Looked up from germline, CDR1 is LNHNV and CDR2 is YYDKDF (reference sequence).

The J gene is TRBJ1-2, the V gene TRBV19; 11 nucleotides align to TRBD1. Germline loops: CDR1 LNHDA, CDR2 SQIVND (reference sequence). The CDR3 loop spans 17 amino acids. Trimming took 4 bases from V and 2 from J; bases not matched to a gene: 9. The CDR3 loop reads CASSTGDRGSRNYGYTF. The CDR3 DNA reads TGTGCCAGTAGTACAGGGGACAGGGGGTCGCGGAACTATGGCTACACCTTC.

V usage is TRBV6-1 and J usage is TRBJ2-2; a possible D gene is TRBD1 (5 bases). With 1 base removed from V and 2 bases from J, the gap between germline ends came to 8 bases. CDR3 length: 15 amino acids. Germline lookup yields CDR1 MNHNS and CDR2 SASEGT. CDR3 loop: CASSEGTTNTGELFF. DNA for the CDR3: TGTGCCAGCAGTGAAGGGACAACAAACACCGGGGAGCTGTTTTTT.

The chain recombines TRBV7-9 with TRBJ2-2, with D hard to call. Germline lookup yields CDR1 SEHNR and CDR2 FQNEAQ (reference sequence). The CDR3 is 12 amino acids. V shed 2 bases and J shed 5 bases, with 3 bases lying between them. The CDR3 nucleotides read TGTGCCAGCAGCTTATATACCGGGGAGCTGTTTTTT. This gives the protein CASSLYTGELFF.

The chain recombines TRBV5-1 with TRBJ1-4; the match to TRBD1 covers 10 bases. V gave up 3 bases and J gave up 4 bases; unmatched junction bases: 3. Germline lookup yields CDR1 SGHRS and CDR2 YFSETQ. The CDR3 runs 15 residues. For the CDR3, the DNA is TGCGCCAGCAGCTGGAGGACAGGGGGTAATGAAAAACTGTTTTTT. Residues: CASSWRTGGNEKLFF.

This rearrangement joins TRBV9 to TRBJ1-3, with a weak D call TRBD1 (5 bases). The CDR3 has 16 residues. Germline assignment: CDR1 SGDLS and CDR2 YYNGEE. Trimming shortened V by 4 bases and J by 2 bases, and 16 bases separated the two germline ends. The CDR3: CASSSRSGEAGNTIYF. The CDR3 DNA is TGTGCCAGCAGCTCCCGTTCGGGGGAGGCTGGAAACACCATATATTTT.

V and J are TRBV9 and TRBJ1-5, with D possibly matching TRBD1 (6 bases). There are 15 residues in the CDR3. Looked up from germline, CDR1 is SGDLS and CDR2 is YYNGEE. Trimming cost V 2 bases and J 6 bases, with 15 bases left between them. The CDR3 DNA follows: TGTGCCAGCAGCGTCAGGGGAGGGGCTGGTCAGCCCCAGCATTTT. It translates to CASSVRGGAGQPQHF.

The chain carries TRBV6-5 and TRBJ2-5, with 7 bases fitting TRBD2. This CDR3 is 15 amino acids long. The trim removed 2 bases at V and 0 bases at J, leaving 3 bases unmatched. Germline lookup yields CDR1 MNHEY and CDR2 SVGAGI. The CDR3 here is CASSYRRGYQETQYF. CDR3 sequence (DNA): TGTGCCAGCAGTTACCGGCGGGGGTACCAAGAGACCCAGTACTTC.

The chain employs TRBV27 and TRBJ2-2; TRBD2 is a possible D gene (5 bases). The CDR3 spans 15 residues. The ends were cut back, 8 bases at V and 8 bases at J, with 21 bases in the middle. Germline V gene lookup returns CDR1 MNHEY and CDR2 SMNVEV (reference sequence). Here the CDR3 reads CASGNRLLSDGELFF. CDR3 coding DNA: TGTGCCAGCGGCAATCGACTACTTTCGGATGGGGAGCTGTTTTTT.

The chain carries TRBV30 and TRBJ1-1; 7 nucleotides match TRBD1. The junction had 7 bases not matched to a gene; V was cut back by 7 bases and J by 5 bases. The CDR3 is made up of 12 amino acids. Looked up from germline, CDR1 is GTSNPN and CDR2 is SVGIG (reference sequence). CDR3 sequence: CASLQGWTEAFF. The CDR3 nucleotides are TGTGCCTCACTACAGGGGTGGACTGAAGCTTTCTTT.

This chain links TRBV21-1 with TRBJ2-7; the table's D gene call, TRBD2, was not cross checked with the DNA. TRBV21-1 is a recognized pseudogene. The CDR3 is 15 amino acids. This chain's CDR3 is CASSKFRWSSYEQYF. The CDR3, as DNA: TGTGCCAGCAGCAAATTCCGGTGGAGCTCCTACGAGCAGTACTTC.

The chain couples TRBV29-1 to TRBJ1-1; D gene unclear. The CDR3 spans 14 residues. Trimming removed 4 bases from V and 1 base from J, with 13 bases in between. The germline V gene encodes CDR1 SQVTM and CDR2 ANQGSEA. CDR3 amino acids: CSVVTVLSNTEAFF. The CDR3 DNA sequence: TGCAGCGTTGTAACAGTGTTGTCGAACACTGAAGCTTTCTTT.

CDR3 in DNA: TGCAGCGTTGGACGTGGGACAGGGGGCCTGAACTATGGCTACACCTTC. It yields the protein CSVGRGTGGLNYGYTF. The chain links TRBV29-1 to TRBJ1-2; 12 bases match TRBD1. This CDR3 is 16 amino acids long. The trim removed 4 bases at V and 2 bases at J, leaving 8 bases unmatched. The germline V gene encodes CDR1 SQVTM and CDR2 ANQGSEA.

The genes are TRBV4-3 and TRBJ2-3; tentative D call: TRBD1 (6 bases). CDR1 and CDR2 from the germline V gene are LGHNA and YSLEER. The CDR3 sequence is 18 residues long. Between the trimmed V and J ends, which lost 0 bases and 0 bases, there was a span of 16 bases. CDR3 sequence reads: CASSQELDSQASTDTQYF. Here the CDR3 DNA reads TGCGCCAGCAGCCAAGAGTTGGACAGCCAAGCTAGCACAGATACGCAGTATTTT.

This chain links TRBV5-6 with TRBJ1-1; D gene unclear. Germline V gene lookup returns CDR1 SGHDT and CDR2 YYEEEE. Trimming took off 4 bases at V and 0 bases at J, with 7 bases between the two ends. The CDR3 spans 13 residues. CDR3 nucleotide sequence: TGTGCCAGCAGCACATCAATGAACACTGAAGCTTTCTTT. Amino acid sequence: CASSTSMNTEAFF. The whole variable domain, filled in from reference TRBV5-6 and TRBJ1-1, reads DAGVTQSPTHLIKTRGQQVTLRCSPKSGHDTVSWYQQALGQGPQFIFQYYEEEERQRGNFPDRFSGHQFPNYSSELNVNALLLGDSALYLCASSTSMNTEAFFGQGTRLTVV.

The rearrangement links TRBV21-1 to TRBJ1-5; the table's D gene call, TRBD1, was not cross checked with the DNA. TRBV21-1 is a pseudogene. This CDR3 spans 17 amino acids. The CDR3 loop is CASSKGPGQDSNQPQHF. CDR3 DNA: TGTGCCAGCAGCAAGGGGCCCGGGCAGGATAGCAATCAGCCCCAGCATTTT.

The V and J genes are TRBV2 and TRBJ1-3, with 7 bases fitting TRBD1. CDR1 and CDR2 from the germline V gene are SNHLY and FYNNEI. The CDR3 runs 16 residues. V gave up 4 bases and J gave up 7 bases; unmatched junction bases: 13. This CDR3 reads CASSAAGTVGRNTIYF. CDR3 in DNA: TGTGCCAGCAGTGCGGCCGGGACAGTCGGTCGGAACACCATATATTTT.

The chain has TRBV10-3 and TRBJ2-5, with D possibly TRBD1 on 5 matching bases. Trimming pared 10 bases from V and 0 bases from J, leaving 21 bases between. Germline V gene data show CDR1 as ENHRY and CDR2 as SYGVKD. The CDR3 spans 16 residues. Written as DNA, the CDR3 is TGTGCCACCGACGCAGGACAAGTTATTTACCAAGAGACCCAGTACTTC. It specifies CATDAGQVIYQETQYF.

This clone was seen only once. The gene calls are TRBV10-3 and TRBJ1-2; D is ambiguous. CDR1 and CDR2 from the germline V gene are ENHRY and SYGVKD. V was shortened by 3 bases and J by 8 bases, with 10 bases between the two germline ends. The CDR3 extends over 12 amino acids. The DNA for the CDR3 is TGTGCCATCAGTGATATGCTGGAGGGCTACACCTTC. Its protein is CAISDMLEGYTF.

The sample holds a few counts of this clone. Other DNA variants within this sample encode the same CDR3. This chain connects TRBV9 to TRBJ1-1; 8 positions agree with TRBD1. CDR1 and CDR2 from the germline V gene are SGDLS and YYNGEE. The CDR3 is 14 amino acids. Trimming cost V 2 bases and J 5 bases; bases outside gene matches: 5. In DNA, the CDR3 is TGTGCCAGCAGCGTCGACAGGGGAAGGACTGAAGCTTTCTTT. This sequence encodes CASSVDRGRTEAFF.

The chain is built from TRBV7-8 and TRBJ2-5, with D maybe TRBD2 (5 bases). The CDR3 sequence is 15 residues long. The V gene lost 4 bases and the J gene lost 5 bases, with 17 bases spanning the gap. Germline V gene sequence: CDR1 SGHVS, CDR2 FQNEAQ. The CDR3 nucleotides are TGTGCCAGCAGCTCTCACACGGCGCGCGGGGAGACCCAGTACTTC. Translated, it gives CASSSHTARGETQYF.

This chain connects TRBV19 to TRBJ1-3; 8 bases are shared with TRBD1. This CDR3 has 18 amino acids. Germline CDR1 and CDR2: LNHDA and SQIVND (reference sequence). V trimming: 4 bases; J trimming: 0 bases; junction bases outside the gene matches: 11. CDR3 region: CASSRQGKGTLSGNTIYF. CDR3 bases: TGTGCCAGTAGTAGACAGGGGAAAGGAACTCTCTCTGGAAACACCATATATTTT.

This clone came up a few times. DNA of the CDR3: TGTGCCATCAAAGGGGAGAACACTGAAGCTTTCTTT. This translates into CAIKGENTEAFF. V is TRBV10-3 and J is TRBJ1-1; D may be TRBD1 (5 bases). In germline, CDR1 is ENHRY, CDR2 SYGVKD. Trimming removed 7 bases at V and 1 base at J, with 7 bases between. The CDR3 totals 12 residues.

Written as DNA, the CDR3 is TGTGCCAGCGCCTCCTACAGGGGACAGAACACTGAAGCTTTCTTT. Translated, it gives CASASYRGQNTEAFF. J is TRBJ1-1 and V is TRBV28; 7 bases map to TRBD1. CDR3 length: 15 amino acids. Trimming at V came to 8 bases and at J to 1 base, leaving 10 bases not matched to a gene. Germline V gives CDR1 MDHEN, CDR2 SYDVKM. The full variable domain, in which reference TRBV28 and TRBJ1-1 provide the parts outside the CDR3, is DVKVTQSSRYLVKRTGEKVFLECVQDMDHENMFWYRQDPGLGLRLIYFSYDVKMKEKGDIPEGYSVSREKKERFSLILESASTNQTSMYLCASASYRGQNTEAFFGQGTRLTVV.

The chain carries TRBV25-1 and TRBJ2-5; 11 nucleotides match TRBD2. The CDR3 sequence is 15 residues long. V lost 3 bases and J lost 4; bases outside the gene matches: 4. Germline-derived CDR1 and CDR2 are MGHDK and SYGVNS. The CDR3 here is CASSEVAGGLETQYF. CDR3 nucleotide sequence: TGTGCCAGCAGTGAGGTAGCGGGGGGGTTAGAGACCCAGTACTTC.

This chain joins TRBV2 and TRBJ2-2; no definite D call. The V gene's germline CDR1 is SNHLY and CDR2 FYNNEI. Trimming stripped 6 bases from V and 2 bases from J, with 7 bases between. The CDR3 runs 13 residues. The CDR3 reads CASRSDNTGELFF. The CDR3 DNA follows: TGTGCCAGCAGAAGCGACAACACCGGGGAGCTGTTTTTT.